The rows below give T cell receptor beta chains drawn from one sample of a study of T-cell memory formation after mild COVID-19. TCRdb re-derived calls from the 5' RACE reads in MiXCR, one entry per CDR3 protein. Seen here are 450,000 to 650,000 distinct CDR3 sequences, roughly 21% observed once, and the top ten hold roughly 9.1%. The sample taken for sequencing was PBMCs or a T cell subset sorted from them (not recorded which). The receptors shown here come from an adult woman who had mild COVID-19 (a few samples of this study predate the infection). Cell type and time point are not known. Each CDR3 is given with its conserved first and last residue. Fields, in order: CDR3 DNA, CDR3 protein, clone size, V gene, J gene, D gene. The D gene is left open where the match is weak. Expanded clones get a size class; other rows say once, few or many, or leave the size out.

CDR3 DNA: TGTGCCAGCAGCTTATGGCAGGGGGAAACCTACGAGCAGTACTTC; CDR3 protein: CASSLWQGETYEQYF; clone size: -; V gene: TRBV7-6; J gene: TRBJ2-7; D gene: TRBD1
CDR3 DNA: TGTGCCAGCAGAGTAACAGGGGGCTATAATTCACCCCTCCACTTT; CDR3 protein: CASRVTGGYNSPLHF; clone size: -; V gene: TRBV2; J gene: TRBJ1-6; D gene: TRBD1
CDR3 DNA: TGTGCCAGCAGCTCCAGCTGGAAAGATACGCAGTATTTT; CDR3 protein: CASSSSWKDTQYF; clone size: -; V gene: TRBV7-9; J gene: TRBJ2-3; D gene: -
CDR3 DNA: TGCAGCGTTCCCAGCGGCACAGATACGCAGTATTTT; CDR3 protein: CSVPSGTDTQYF; clone size: -; V gene: TRBV29-1; J gene: TRBJ2-3; D gene: -
CDR3 DNA: TGTGCCAGCAGTTTATTGCCATCTGCTGAAGCTTTCTTT; CDR3 protein: CASSLLPSAEAFF; clone size: -; V gene: TRBV27; J gene: TRBJ1-1; D gene: -
CDR3 DNA: TGCGCCAGCAGCTTGGCGGGACCGCAAAACAATGAGCAGTTCTTC; CDR3 protein: CASSLAGPQNNEQFF; clone size: -; V gene: TRBV5-1; J gene: TRBJ2-1; D gene: -
CDR3 DNA: TGTGCCAGCAGTGAACTTTCAACTAATGAAAAACTGTTTTTT; CDR3 protein: CASSELSTNEKLFF; clone size: -; V gene: TRBV25-1; J gene: TRBJ1-4; D gene: -
CDR3 DNA: TGTGCCAGCAGGTTCGGGGGGCCTGGCTATGGCTACACCTTC; CDR3 protein: CASRFGGPGYGYTF; clone size: few; V gene: TRBV2; J gene: TRBJ1-2; D gene: -
CDR3 DNA: TGTGCCAGCAGCTTTGGACAGGCGGCTTCCTACGAGCAGTACTTC; CDR3 protein: CASSFGQAASYEQYF; clone size: -; V gene: TRBV7-9; J gene: TRBJ2-7; D gene: TRBD1
CDR3 DNA: TGCGCCAGCAGCCAAGAAGGGTGGGGCTATGGCTACACCTTC; CDR3 protein: CASSQEGWGYGYTF; clone size: -; V gene: TRBV4-3; J gene: TRBJ1-2; D gene: -
CDR3 DNA: TGTGCCAGCAGTTTCCCTAGCGGGAGTTCGGGGGAGACCCAGTACTTC; CDR3 protein: CASSFPSGSSGETQYF; clone size: few; V gene: TRBV12-3/TRBV12-4; J gene: TRBJ2-5; D gene: TRBD2
CDR3 DNA: TGTGCCAGCAGTGAATTAGAGGCCTATAGCAATCAGCCCCAGCATTTT; CDR3 protein: CASSELEAYSNQPQHF; clone size: few; V gene: TRBV6-1; J gene: TRBJ1-5; D gene: -
CDR3 DNA: TGTGCCGGACAGGTAGCGGGGAACCAGGCCCCTGGGGATACGCAGTATTTT; CDR3 protein: CAGQVAGNQAPGDTQYF; clone size: few; V gene: TRBV7-2; J gene: TRBJ2-3; D gene: -
CDR3 DNA: TGTGCCACCAGCGGCGTTGGAGACAGGGGGCTTGTGGCTGAAGCTTTCTTT; CDR3 protein: CATSGVGDRGLVAEAFF; clone size: -; V gene: TRBV15; J gene: TRBJ1-1; D gene: TRBD1
CDR3 DNA: TGTGCCAGCAGCTCCGGGGACTTTGGCTACACCTTC; CDR3 protein: CASSSGDFGYTF; clone size: -; V gene: TRBV7-9; J gene: TRBJ1-2; D gene: -
CDR3 DNA: TGTGCTAGCAGCCAAGGGAGACAGAATGAGCAGTTCTTC; CDR3 protein: CASSQGRQNEQFF; clone size: few; V gene: TRBV7-7; J gene: TRBJ2-1; D gene: -
CDR3 DNA: TGTGCCAGCAGCTTAAGGACGCCCGAGCGGGGGGAAGCCAAAAACATTCAGTACTTC; CDR3 protein: CASSLRTPERGEAKNIQYF; clone size: -; V gene: TRBV7-8; J gene: TRBJ2-4; D gene: TRBD2
CDR3 DNA: TGCAGTGCTGAGGCGGGGGGCTGGGAGCAGTACTTC; CDR3 protein: CSAEAGGWEQYF; clone size: few; V gene: TRBV20-1; J gene: TRBJ2-7; D gene: TRBD2
CDR3 DNA: TGTGCCAGCAGCGATAGGGGTATGCGCACAGATACGCAGTATTTT; CDR3 protein: CASSDRGMRTDTQYF; clone size: few; V gene: TRBV7-2; J gene: TRBJ2-3; D gene: -
CDR3 DNA: TGTGCCACCAGTGATTTTGCCGGAGGCCGAGCCTCACTAAGCACAGATACGCAGTATTTT; CDR3 protein: CATSDFAGGRASLSTDTQYF; clone size: few; V gene: TRBV24-1; J gene: TRBJ2-3; D gene: -
CDR3 DNA: TGCGCCAGCACCCCGGGGGACGCCTATGGCTACACCTTC; CDR3 protein: CASTPGDAYGYTF; clone size: -; V gene: TRBV5-1; J gene: TRBJ1-2; D gene: -
CDR3 DNA: TGCGCCAGCAGCATAGCGGGAGCCTTAGCAGATACGCAGTATTTT; CDR3 protein: CASSIAGALADTQYF; clone size: few; V gene: TRBV5-1; J gene: TRBJ2-3; D gene: TRBD2
CDR3 DNA: TGTGCCAGCAGCCCCAGGGTGTTCGACGAGCAGTACTTC; CDR3 protein: CASSPRVFDEQYF; clone size: few; V gene: TRBV27; J gene: TRBJ2-7; D gene: -
CDR3 DNA: TGTGCCAGCAGCCAGGCGGGGACTTCCACAGATACGCAGTATTTT; CDR3 protein: CASSQAGTSTDTQYF; clone size: once; V gene: TRBV14; J gene: TRBJ2-3; D gene: -
CDR3 DNA: TGCGCCAGCAGCAAGGCCAGCGGGAGGTCCTCCTACGAGCAGTACTTC; CDR3 protein: CASSKASGRSSYEQYF; clone size: many; V gene: TRBV5-1; J gene: TRBJ2-7; D gene: TRBD2
CDR3 DNA: TGTGCCAGCAGCTTTGTTCCAGGACTTGGGGCCAACGTCCTGACTTTC; CDR3 protein: CASSFVPGLGANVLTF; clone size: many; V gene: TRBV7-9; J gene: TRBJ2-6; D gene: -
CDR3 DNA: TGCAGTGCATACGGGGATGTAGTCGGAGAGACCCAGTACTTC; CDR3 protein: CSAYGDVVGETQYF; clone size: many; V gene: TRBV20-1; J gene: TRBJ2-5; D gene: -
CDR3 DNA: TGTGCCAGCAGCTTAGGGACTAGCGGGAGCGTCGAGCAGTACTTC; CDR3 protein: CASSLGTSGSVEQYF; clone size: few; V gene: TRBV7-2; J gene: TRBJ2-7; D gene: TRBD2
CDR3 DNA: TGTGCCAGCAGCGTAGGACAGCCGAATCAGCCCCAGCATTTT; CDR3 protein: CASSVGQPNQPQHF; clone size: few; V gene: TRBV9; J gene: TRBJ1-5; D gene: -
CDR3 DNA: TGCGCCAGCAGCTTGGACCCCACCGTGTACGAGCAGTACTTC; CDR3 protein: CASSLDPTVYEQYF; clone size: -; V gene: TRBV5-1; J gene: TRBJ2-7; D gene: -
CDR3 DNA: TGTGCCAGCAGCTTAGTTGGCGGGAGCGGGAATGAGCAGTTCTTC; CDR3 protein: CASSLVGGSGNEQFF; clone size: many; V gene: TRBV7-2; J gene: TRBJ2-1; D gene: TRBD2
CDR3 DNA: TGCAGTGCTTCCTCCGTAGGCGTTCTCACTCCCCAGTACTTC; CDR3 protein: CSASSVGVLTPQYF; clone size: -; V gene: TRBV20-1; J gene: TRBJ2-5; D gene: -
CDR3 DNA: TGTGCCAGCAGCTTAGCTAATCTCCAAGAGACCCAGTACTTC; CDR3 protein: CASSLANLQETQYF; clone size: many; V gene: TRBV7-2; J gene: TRBJ2-5; D gene: -
CDR3 DNA: TGTGCCAGCAGTTTGGATAACCAAGGCAGGGACACCGGGGAGCTGTTTTTT; CDR3 protein: CASSLDNQGRDTGELFF; clone size: -; V gene: TRBV27; J gene: TRBJ2-2; D gene: -
CDR3 DNA: TGCAGCGCCTGGACAGATAGGACCGGGGAGCTGTTTTTT; CDR3 protein: CSAWTDRTGELFF; clone size: -; V gene: TRBV29-1; J gene: TRBJ2-2; D gene: -
CDR3 DNA: TGTGCCAGCAGCCCGTTGGGGAGCGAGCAGTACTTC; CDR3 protein: CASSPLGSEQYF; clone size: few; V gene: TRBV5-6; J gene: TRBJ2-7; D gene: -
CDR3 DNA: TGTGCCACCAGTGACCAGACAGCCAGCTCCTACAATGAGCAGTTCTTC; CDR3 protein: CATSDQTASSYNEQFF; clone size: few; V gene: TRBV24-1; J gene: TRBJ2-1; D gene: -
CDR3 DNA: TGTGCCACCAGCAGAGATCGCGGGTATTCGACCGGCTACACCTTC; CDR3 protein: CATSRDRGYSTGYTF; clone size: -; V gene: TRBV15; J gene: TRBJ1-2; D gene: -
CDR3 DNA: TGTGCCAGCAGCCTATCCTCCGGGACAAAATACAATGAGCAGTTCTTC; CDR3 protein: CASSLSSGTKYNEQFF; clone size: few; V gene: TRBV7-3; J gene: TRBJ2-1; D gene: -
CDR3 DNA: TGCGCCAGCAGCTACGGTGGGGCGGATACGCAGTATTTT; CDR3 protein: CASSYGGADTQYF; clone size: few; V gene: TRBV4-3; J gene: TRBJ2-3; D gene: -
CDR3 DNA: TGCGCCAGCAGCTTGGAACAGGTGCAGGGCTACACCGGGGAGCTGTTTTTT; CDR3 protein: CASSLEQVQGYTGELFF; clone size: -; V gene: TRBV5-1; J gene: TRBJ2-2; D gene: -
CDR3 DNA: TGTGCCAGCAGCTCCTCGCGGACAGTAAAACTGCTAGCGGGAGGGCCAGGCTACGAGCAGTACTTC; CDR3 protein: CASSSSRTVKLLAGGPGYEQYF; clone size: -; V gene: TRBV7-9; J gene: TRBJ2-7; D gene: TRBD2